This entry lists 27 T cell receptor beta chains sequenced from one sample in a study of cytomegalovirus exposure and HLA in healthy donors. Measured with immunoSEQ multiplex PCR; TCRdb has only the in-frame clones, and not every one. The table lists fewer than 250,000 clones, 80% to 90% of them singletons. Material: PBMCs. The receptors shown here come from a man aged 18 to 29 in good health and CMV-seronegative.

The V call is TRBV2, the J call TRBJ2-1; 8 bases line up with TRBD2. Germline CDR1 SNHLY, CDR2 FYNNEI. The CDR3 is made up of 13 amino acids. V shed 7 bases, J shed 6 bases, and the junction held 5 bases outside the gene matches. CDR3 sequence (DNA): TGTGCCAGCACACGGCGGGGGGTCAATGAGCAGTTCTTC. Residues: CASTRRGVNEQFF.

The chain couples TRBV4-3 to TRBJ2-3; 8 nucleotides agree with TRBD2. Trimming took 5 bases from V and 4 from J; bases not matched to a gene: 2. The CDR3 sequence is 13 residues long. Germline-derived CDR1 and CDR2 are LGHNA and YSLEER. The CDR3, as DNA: TGCGCCAGCAGCTCGCGGGGGGCAGATACGCAGTATTTT. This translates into CASSSRGADTQYF.

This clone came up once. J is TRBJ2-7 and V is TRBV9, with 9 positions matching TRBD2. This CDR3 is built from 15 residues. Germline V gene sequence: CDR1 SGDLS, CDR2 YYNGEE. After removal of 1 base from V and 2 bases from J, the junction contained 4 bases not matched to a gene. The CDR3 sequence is CASSVSERGAYEQYF. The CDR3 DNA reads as TGTGCCAGCAGCGTATCAGAGCGGGGGGCCTACGAGCAGTACTTC.

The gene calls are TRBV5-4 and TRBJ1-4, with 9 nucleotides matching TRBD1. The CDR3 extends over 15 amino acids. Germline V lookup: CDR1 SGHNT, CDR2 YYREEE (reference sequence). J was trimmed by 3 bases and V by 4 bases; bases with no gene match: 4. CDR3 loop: CASSRGQGSNEKLFF. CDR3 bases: TGTGCCAGCAGCCGGGGACAGGGATCTAATGAAAAACTGTTTTTT.

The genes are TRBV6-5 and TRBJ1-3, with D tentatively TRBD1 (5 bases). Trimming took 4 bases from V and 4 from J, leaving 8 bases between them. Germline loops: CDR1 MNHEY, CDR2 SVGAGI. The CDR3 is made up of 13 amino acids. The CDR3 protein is CASSWGSGNTIYF. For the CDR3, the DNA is TGTGCCAGCAGTTGGGGCTCGGGAAACACCATATATTTT.

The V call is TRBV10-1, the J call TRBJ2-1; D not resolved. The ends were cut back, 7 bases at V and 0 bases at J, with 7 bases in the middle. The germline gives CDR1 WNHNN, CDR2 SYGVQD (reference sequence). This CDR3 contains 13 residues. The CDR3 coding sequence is TGCGCCAGCATCGGTAGCTCCTACAATGAGCAGTTCTTC. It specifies CASIGSSYNEQFF.

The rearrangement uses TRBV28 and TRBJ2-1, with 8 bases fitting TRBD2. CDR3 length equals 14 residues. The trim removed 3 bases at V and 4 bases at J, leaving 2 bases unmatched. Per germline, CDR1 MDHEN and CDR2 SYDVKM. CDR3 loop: CASSFTSGYNEQFF. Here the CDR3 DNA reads TGTGCCAGCAGTTTTACTAGCGGTTACAATGAGCAGTTCTTC.

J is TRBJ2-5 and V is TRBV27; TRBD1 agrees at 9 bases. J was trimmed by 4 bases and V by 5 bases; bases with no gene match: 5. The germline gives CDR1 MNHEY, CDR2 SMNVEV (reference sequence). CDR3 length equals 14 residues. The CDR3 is CASSDRGGLETQYF. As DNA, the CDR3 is TGTGCCAGCAGTGACAGGGGGGGACTAGAGACCCAGTACTTC.

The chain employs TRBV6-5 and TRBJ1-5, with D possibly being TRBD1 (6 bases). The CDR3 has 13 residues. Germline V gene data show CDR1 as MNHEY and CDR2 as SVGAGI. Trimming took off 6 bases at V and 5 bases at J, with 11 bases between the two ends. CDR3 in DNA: TGTGCCAGCAGGGGGACACAACATCAGCCCCAGCATTTT. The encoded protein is CASRGTQHQPQHF.

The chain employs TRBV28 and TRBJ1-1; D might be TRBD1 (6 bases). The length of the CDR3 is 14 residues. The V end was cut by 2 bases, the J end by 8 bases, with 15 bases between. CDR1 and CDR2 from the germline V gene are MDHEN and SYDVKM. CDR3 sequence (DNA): TGTGCCAGCAGTTTAACTTGGGGGGGCACCGAAGCTTTCTTT. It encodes CASSLTWGGTEAFF.

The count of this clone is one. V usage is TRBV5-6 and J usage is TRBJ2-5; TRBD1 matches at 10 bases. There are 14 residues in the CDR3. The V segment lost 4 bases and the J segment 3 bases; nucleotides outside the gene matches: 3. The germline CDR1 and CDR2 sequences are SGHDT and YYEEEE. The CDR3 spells CASSRGTGEETQYF. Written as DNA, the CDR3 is TGTGCCAGCAGCCGAGGGACAGGGGAAGAGACCCAGTACTTC.

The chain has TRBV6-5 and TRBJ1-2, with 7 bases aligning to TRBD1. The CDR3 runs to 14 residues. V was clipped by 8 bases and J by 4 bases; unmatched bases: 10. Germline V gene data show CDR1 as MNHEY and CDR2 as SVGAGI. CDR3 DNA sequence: TGTGCCAGCCGCTACGGACAGGCGGGCTATGGCTACACCTTC. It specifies CASRYGQAGYGYTF.

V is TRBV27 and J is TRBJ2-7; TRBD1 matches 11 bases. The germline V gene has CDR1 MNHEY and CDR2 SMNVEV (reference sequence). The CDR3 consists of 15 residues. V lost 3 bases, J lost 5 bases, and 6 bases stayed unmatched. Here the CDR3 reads CASSFYGTGGNEQYF. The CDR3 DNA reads TGTGCCAGCAGTTTCTATGGGACAGGGGGAAACGAGCAGTACTTC.

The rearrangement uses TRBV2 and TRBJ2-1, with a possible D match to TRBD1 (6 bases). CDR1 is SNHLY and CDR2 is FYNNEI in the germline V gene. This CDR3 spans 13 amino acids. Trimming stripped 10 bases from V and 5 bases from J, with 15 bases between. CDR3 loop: CAISGTPDNEQFF. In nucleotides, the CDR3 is TGTGCCATCTCCGGGACACCGGACAATGAGCAGTTCTTC.

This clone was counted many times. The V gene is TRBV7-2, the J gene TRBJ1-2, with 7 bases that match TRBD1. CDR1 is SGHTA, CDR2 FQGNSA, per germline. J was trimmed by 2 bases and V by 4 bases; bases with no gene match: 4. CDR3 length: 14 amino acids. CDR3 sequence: CASSYKGQNYGYTF. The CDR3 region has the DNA TGTGCCAGCAGCTACAAGGGACAGAACTATGGCTACACCTTC.

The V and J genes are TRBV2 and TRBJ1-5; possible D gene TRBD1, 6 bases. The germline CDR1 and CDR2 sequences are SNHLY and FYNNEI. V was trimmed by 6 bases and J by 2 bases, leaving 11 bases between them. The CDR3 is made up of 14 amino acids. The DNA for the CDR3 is TGTGCCAGCAGCAGGGGTTTTGGCAATCAGCCCCAGCATTTT. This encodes CASSRGFGNQPQHF.

The CDR3 sequence: CAWSVAGVRPEAFF. The CDR3 nucleotides read TGTGCCTGGAGTGTTGCAGGGGTTCGTCCTGAAGCTTTCTTT. The chain employs TRBV30 and TRBJ1-1; D is perhaps TRBD1 (6 bases). Per the germline V gene, CDR1 is GTSNPN and CDR2 is SVGIG (reference sequence). With 0 bases removed from V and 6 bases from J, the gap between germline ends came to 14 bases. The CDR3 contains 14 residues.

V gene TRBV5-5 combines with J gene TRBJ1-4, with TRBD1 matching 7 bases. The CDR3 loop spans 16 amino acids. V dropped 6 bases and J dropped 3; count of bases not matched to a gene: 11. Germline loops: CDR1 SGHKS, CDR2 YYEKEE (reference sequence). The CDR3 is CASTRGATEANEKLFF. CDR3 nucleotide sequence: TGTGCCAGCACCAGGGGGGCGACAGAAGCTAATGAAAAACTGTTTTTT. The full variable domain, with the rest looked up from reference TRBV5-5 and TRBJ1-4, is DAGVTQSPTHLIKTRGQQVTLRCSPISGHKSVSWYQQVLGQGPQFIFQYYEKEERGRGNFPDRFSARQFPNYSSELNVNALLLGDSALYLCASTRGATEANEKLFFGSGTQLSVL.

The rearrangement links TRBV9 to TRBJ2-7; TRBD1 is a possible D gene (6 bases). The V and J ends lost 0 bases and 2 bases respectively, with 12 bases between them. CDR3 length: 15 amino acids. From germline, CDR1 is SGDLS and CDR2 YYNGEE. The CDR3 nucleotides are TGTGCCAGCAGCGTAGGGGCAGGGGAAACCTACGAGCAGTACTTC. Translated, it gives CASSVGAGETYEQYF.

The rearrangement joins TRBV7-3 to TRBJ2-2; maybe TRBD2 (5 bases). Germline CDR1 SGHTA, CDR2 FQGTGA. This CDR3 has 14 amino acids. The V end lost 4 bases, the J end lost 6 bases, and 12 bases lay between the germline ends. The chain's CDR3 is CASSSYSGAGELFF. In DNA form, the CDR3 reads TGTGCCAGCAGCTCATATTCCGGGGCCGGGGAGCTGTTTTTT. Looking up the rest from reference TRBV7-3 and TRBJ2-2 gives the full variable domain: GAGVSQTPSNKVTEKGKYVELRCDPISGHTALYWYRQSLGQGPEFLIYFQGTGAADDSGLPNDRFFAVRPEGSVSTLKIQRTERGDSAVYLCASSSYSGAGELFFGEGSRLTVL.

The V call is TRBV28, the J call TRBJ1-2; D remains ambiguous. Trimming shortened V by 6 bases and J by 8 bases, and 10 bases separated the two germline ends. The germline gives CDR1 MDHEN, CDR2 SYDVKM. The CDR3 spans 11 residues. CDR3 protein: CASSFGGGYTF. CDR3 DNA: TGTGCCAGCAGCTTCGGAGGGGGCTACACCTTC.

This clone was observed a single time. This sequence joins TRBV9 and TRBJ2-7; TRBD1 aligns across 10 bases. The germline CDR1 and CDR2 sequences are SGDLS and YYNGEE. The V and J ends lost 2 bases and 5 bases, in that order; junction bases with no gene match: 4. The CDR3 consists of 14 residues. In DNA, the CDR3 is TGTGCCAGCAGCGTCGGGACAGGGGATAACGAGCAGTACTTC. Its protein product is CASSVGTGDNEQYF.

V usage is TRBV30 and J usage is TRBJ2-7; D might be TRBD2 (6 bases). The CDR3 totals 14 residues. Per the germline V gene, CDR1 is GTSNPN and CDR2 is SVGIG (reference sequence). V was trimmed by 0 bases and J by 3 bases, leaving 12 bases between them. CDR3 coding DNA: TGTGCCTGGAGTGTCCGGGAGCCCCTCTACGAGCAGTACTTC. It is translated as CAWSVREPLYEQYF.

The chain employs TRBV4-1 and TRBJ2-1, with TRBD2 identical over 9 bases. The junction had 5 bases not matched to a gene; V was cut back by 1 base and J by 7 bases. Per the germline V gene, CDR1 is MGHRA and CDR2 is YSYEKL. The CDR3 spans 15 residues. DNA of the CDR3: TGCGCCAGCAGCCAAGCCCTTAGCGGGAGTAATGAGCAGTTCTTC. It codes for CASSQALSGSNEQFF.

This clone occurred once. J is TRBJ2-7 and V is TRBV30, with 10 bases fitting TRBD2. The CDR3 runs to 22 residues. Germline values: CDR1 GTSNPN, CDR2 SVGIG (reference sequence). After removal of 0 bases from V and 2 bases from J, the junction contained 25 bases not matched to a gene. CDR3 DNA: TGTGCCTGGAGTGTAGACCTCCTTGCCGGGACTAGCGCCAAGGCGCTGACCTACGAGCAGTACTTC. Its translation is CAWSVDLLAGTSAKALTYEQYF. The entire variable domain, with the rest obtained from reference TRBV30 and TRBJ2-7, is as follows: SQTIHQWPATLVQPVGSPLSLECTVEGTSNPNLYWYRQAAGRGLQLLFYSVGIGQISSEVPQNLSASRPQDRQFILSSKKLLLSDSGFYLCAWSVDLLAGTSAKALTYEQYFGPGTRLTVT.

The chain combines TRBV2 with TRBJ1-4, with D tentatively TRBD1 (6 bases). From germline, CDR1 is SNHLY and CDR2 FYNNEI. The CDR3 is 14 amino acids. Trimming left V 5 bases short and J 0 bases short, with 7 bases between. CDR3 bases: TGTGCCAGCAGTTACAGGGCAACTAATGAAAAACTGTTTTTT. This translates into CASSYRATNEKLFF.

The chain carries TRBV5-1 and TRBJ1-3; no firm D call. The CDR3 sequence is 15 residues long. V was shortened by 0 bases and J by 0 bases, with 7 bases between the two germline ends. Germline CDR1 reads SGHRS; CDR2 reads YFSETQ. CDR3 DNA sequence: TGCGCCAGCAGCTTGGCAGGCTACTCTGGAAACACCATATATTTT. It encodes CASSLAGYSGNTIYF.